This TCR beta chain was found in a study of Tregs in tolerant kidney transplant recipients. Data came from immunoSEQ multiplex PCR; TCRdb stores just in-frame clones and leaves some out. The sample records about 240,000 clones, 80% to 85% being singletons. J gave up 0 bases and V 0 bases, and 0 bases lay outside the gene matches. The CDR3 is made up of 15 amino acids. Germline V gene lookup returns CDR1 SGDLS and CDR2 YYNGEE. Note on this clone: Its antigen is currently unknown.

Regarding the study as a whole: Biological reproducibility was not directly addressed, but technical replication error appeared minimal. The most relevant donor-specific Treg TCRbeta repertoire apparently came from expansion with activated donor B cells.

CD4+CD25+CD127- Tregs, CD4+CD25- non-Tregs, CD4 and CD8 cells were sorted. The sequenced sample was CD4+ T cells from blood. V is TRBV9 and J is TRBJ2-1; 7 bases match TRBD2. The clonotype was recovered from a human donor in good health. This chain's CDR3 is CASSVGGGSYNEQFF. CDR3 nucleotide sequence: TGTGCCAGCAGCGTAGGCGGGGGCTCCTACAATGAGCAGTTCTTC.